The sequence of this T cell receptor (beta chain) was determined in a study of cytomegalovirus exposure and HLA in healthy donors. General study findings and limits: Reports credit the classifier with highly specific, highly sensitive diagnosis of cytomegalovirus status.

The CDR3 runs 12 residues. The V and J ends lost 5 bases and 6 bases respectively, with 10 bases between them. Germline lookup yields CDR1 MDHEN and CDR2 SYDVKM. The PCR had 60 Vbeta and 13 Jbeta primers. Generated by immunoSEQ multiplex PCR, the TCRdb table keeps only in-frame clones and is missing some. Among tens of thousands of clones, less than 80% were seen once, and the ten largest hold under 25%. This clone was recorded a few times. Its specificity is not known. This receptor was obtained from a woman aged 50 to 60 in good health and CMV-seropositive. The gene calls are TRBV28 and TRBJ1-2, with a tentative D call TRBD1 (6 bases). The sequenced material came from PBMCs. The CDR3 reads CASSPRGHGYTF. In DNA form, the CDR3 reads TGTGCCAGCAGTCCCAGGGGCCATGGCTACACCTTC.